The clone carrying this T cell receptor beta chain appeared a single time. Mismatch with germline at one junction end may stem from a read error. This record belongs to a study of Graves' ophthalmopathy and Graves' hyperthyroidism. RNA served as the template for amplifying TCR beta CDR3 regions. Amplification began with first-round RT-PCR using HTBI primers, then second-round multiplex PCR was performed. TCRdb reprocessed the multiplex PCR reads via MiXCR and lists one record per CDR3 protein. Found here are some 360,000 distinct CDR3 sequences, 17% of them singletons; the top ten hold 2.4%. Germline CDR1 and CDR2: SNHLY and FYNNEI. CDR3 size: 16 residues. Hyperthyroidism patients had new diagnoses, durations under 2 months, and ages of 18 to 65. It was on clinical symptoms, serum thyroxine, TRAb, thyroid ultrasound and orbital computed tomography that diagnosis relied.

The sequencing sample was made of peripheral blood. The gene calls are TRBV2 and TRBJ2-7; 7 nucleotides match TRBD2. The source of this sequence is an adult woman with stable Graves' hyperthyroidism. This CDR3 is CASKGITSVPAYDQYF. Here the CDR3 DNA reads TGTGCCAGCAAGGGAATCACTAGCGTCCCTGCCTACGATCAGTACTTC.